What follows is one T cell receptor beta chain and its context. This clonotype was detected many times. What antigen it recognizes has not been identified. The input lacks base qualities; no much larger clone sits a single base away. The protocol used for the library was 5' RACE. These reads were obtained on an Illumina HiSeq 2500. The second PCR ran for roughly 7 to 11 cycles and used a J-beta primer mix along with a sample-barcoded 5' primer. A template-switch 5' adaptor carrying 12 random nucleotides introduced a unique molecular identifier onto each TCR beta cDNA molecule. Each sample yielded at least 3 million CDR3-containing paired-end reads. First-strand cDNA synthesis was performed from all RNA using the Mint cDNA synthesis kit, with priming by a TRBC-specific oligonucleotide. Following uracil-DNA glycosylase treatment, a first 18-cycle PCR with universal primers M1SS and BC2_uni_R was performed on all cDNA. In the source study's methods: For normalization, 1 million high-quality reads, each with a distinct molecular identifier, were randomly selected from each sample. Instead of being binned into consensus sequences, reads with shared molecular identifiers were discarded. CDR3 identification, clonotype clustering and error correction used MiTCR with a Q25 quality threshold and the strictest error-elimination algorithm. Lower-bound total TCR beta diversity was estimated with a nonparametric unseen species model using Euler transformation. The public reads were quality trimmed at Q25 with fastp and then assembled into clones with MiXCR by TCRdb, keeping productive beta chains. Records with the same CDR3 protein are collapsed into one entry carrying the most frequent genes and DNA. It is TCRdb's table, rather than the study itself, that gives the V and J calls and clone size. A total of 870,000 or so distinct CDR3 sequences appear in this sample, around 26% of them only once. The top ten hold roughly 17% of the sample.

These data originate in a study of blood T cells in healthy people across ages (dated by TCRdb to between 2014 and 2016). With regard to the full study: In model experiments, roughly one uniquely barcoded TCR beta cDNA molecule per two T cells was captured by template switching. The study measured age-related changes in TCR beta repertoire diversity using deep sequencing normalized with unique cDNA molecular identifiers. The donors were split into four age groups: young (average about 15 years), middle-aged (roughly 42), aged (roughly 68) and long-lived (under 90). To avoid experimental bias, donors of different ages were randomly spread across the sequencing lanes. For two donors (one aged 18 to 29 and one aged 80 or older), the study analyzed two additional independent replicas of 1 million unique cDNA reads from the same blood draw.

CDR3 length: 14 amino acids, cysteine to phenylalanine. Kept here is only the CDR3 DNA, which spans 42 bases and is read in frame from base 1. Between the V and J ends, shortened by 5 bases and 2 bases respectively, the junction contains 10 bases. CDR1 and CDR2 (SGHAT, FQNNGV) derive from the germline V gene. The roughly 39 donors, aged 6 to 90 years, were systemically healthy Caucasian individuals from Russia. Each donor gave approximately 9.3 milliliters of peripheral blood, collected into EDTA-treated Vacutainer tubes. Ficoll-Paque density-gradient centrifugation was used to isolate PBMCs, with at least 7 million obtained per sample. Total RNA, at least 6 micrograms per sample, was extracted from PBMCs with Trizol reagent. The percentages of naive CD45RAhigh/CD27high T cells were determined by flow cytometry on a PBMC aliquot from every donor. General study outcomes and caveats: Bulk unsorted PBMC profiling prevented conclusive comparison of naive and antigen-experienced compartments. As age increased, observed TCR beta diversity per million T cells dropped in a roughly linear way, and a significant reduction was already evident by age roughly 36. A strong correlation was found between observed TCR beta diversity and the percentage of naive T cells measured by flow cytometry. Estimates of total diversity based on one million sequenced T cells were considered lower bounds and underestimates. Because the CMV infection status of the donors was unknown, age-related changes in expanded clonotypes may potentially have been confounded. Compared with the aged group, more naive CD4+ T cells, fewer expanded clones and increased TCR diversity were shown by the long-lived group, suggesting age selection.

The origin of this receptor is a woman aged 80 or older in good health. The sequence joins TRBV11-2 to TRBJ2-1; tentative D gene TRBD2, with 6 bases matching. Sequenced sample: blood. The encoded CDR3 is CASSRGRTYNEQFF. The DNA sequence reads TGTGCCAGCAGCCGGGGGAGAACCTACAATGAGCAGTTCTTC.